This TCR beta chain originates from a study of identical twins. MiXCR, run by TCRdb on the 5' RACE reads, gives a single entry per CDR3 protein. The sample yields approximately 630,000 distinct CDR3 sequences, just over 7% seen once. Study-wide points: Invariant populations such as MAIT and iNKT cells could partly muddle zero-insertion analyses. With abundant cord blood beta clonotypes, insertions were fewer; memory repertoires showed no such pattern.

This clonotype has more than one count but fewer than ten. Antigen: not known. The germline V gene encodes CDR1 LNHDA and CDR2 SQIVND (reference sequence). Trimming removed 6 bases at V and 8 bases at J, with 19 bases between. The CDR3 totals 14 residues. The same data also contributed to another study, on yellow fever vaccine responses in identical twins.

The chain is built from TRBV19 and TRBJ1-2, with D tentatively TRBD1 (6 bases). Sequences were obtained from PBMCs. This TCR was sampled from a woman between 18 and 30 years old in good health. This chain's CDR3 is CASSHPRGERGYTF. CDR3 DNA sequence: TGTGCCAGTAGCCACCCCAGGGGCGAAAGGGGCTACACCTTC.